This T cell receptor (beta chain) was profiled in a study of T cells in Graves' hyperthyroidism and ophthalmopathy. Based on clinical symptoms, serum thyroxine and TRAb, thyroid ultrasound and orbital computed tomography, diagnoses were reached. This CDR3 is built from 16 residues. Trimming removed 1 base from V and 3 bases from J; junction bases left unmatched: 6. Germline lookup yields CDR1 SGDLS and CDR2 YYNGEE. Amplification of TCR beta CDR3 regions was performed using RNA transcripts as template. The primer set for the first-round RT-PCR of the TCR CDR3 was HTBI. TCRdb re-analysed the multiplex PCR reads in MiXCR, keeping a single row per CDR3 protein. Of about 640,000 distinct CDR3 sequences detected, approximately 14% appear once; the ten largest clones hold 9.5% to 15%.

Sample: blood. The TCR comes from a woman in her forties or fifties with Graves' ophthalmopathy. The genes are TRBV9 and TRBJ2-7; 11 bases fit TRBD2. CDR3 loop: CASSVTSGSSFYEQYF. As DNA, the CDR3 is TGTGCCAGCAGCGTAACTAGCGGGAGTAGTTTCTACGAGCAGTACTTC.